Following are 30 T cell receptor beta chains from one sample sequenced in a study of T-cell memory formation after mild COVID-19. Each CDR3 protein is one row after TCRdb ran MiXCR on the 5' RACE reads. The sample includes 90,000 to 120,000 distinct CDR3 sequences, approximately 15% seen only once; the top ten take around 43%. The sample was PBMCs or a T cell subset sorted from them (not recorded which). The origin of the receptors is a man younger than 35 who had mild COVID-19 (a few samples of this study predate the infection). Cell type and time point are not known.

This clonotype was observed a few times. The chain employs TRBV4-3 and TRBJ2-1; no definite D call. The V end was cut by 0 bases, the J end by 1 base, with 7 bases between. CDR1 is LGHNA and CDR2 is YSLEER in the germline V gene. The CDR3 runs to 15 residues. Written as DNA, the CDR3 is TGCGCCAGCAGCCAAGATCCCGGGTCCTACAATGAGCAGTTCTTC. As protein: CASSQDPGSYNEQFF.

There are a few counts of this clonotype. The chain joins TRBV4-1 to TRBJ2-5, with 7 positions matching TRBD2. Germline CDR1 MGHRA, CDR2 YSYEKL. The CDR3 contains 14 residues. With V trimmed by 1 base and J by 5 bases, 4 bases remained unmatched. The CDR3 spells CASSQGLAMETQYF. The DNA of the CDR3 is TGCGCCAGCAGCCAAGGACTAGCTATGGAGACCCAGTACTTC.

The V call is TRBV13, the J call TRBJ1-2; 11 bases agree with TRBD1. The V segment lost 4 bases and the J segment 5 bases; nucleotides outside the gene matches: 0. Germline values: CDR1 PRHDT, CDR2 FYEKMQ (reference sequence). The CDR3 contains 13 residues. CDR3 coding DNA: TGTGCCAGCAGCTGGGACAGGGGGTATGGCTACACCTTC. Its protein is CASSWDRGYGYTF.

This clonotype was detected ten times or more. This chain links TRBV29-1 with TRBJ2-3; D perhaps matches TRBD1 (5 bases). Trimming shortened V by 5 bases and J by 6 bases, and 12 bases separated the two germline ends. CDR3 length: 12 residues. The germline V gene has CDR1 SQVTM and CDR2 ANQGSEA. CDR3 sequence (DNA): TGCAGCGTTTCAGGGTCTACCGATACGCAGTATTTT. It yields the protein CSVSGSTDTQYF.

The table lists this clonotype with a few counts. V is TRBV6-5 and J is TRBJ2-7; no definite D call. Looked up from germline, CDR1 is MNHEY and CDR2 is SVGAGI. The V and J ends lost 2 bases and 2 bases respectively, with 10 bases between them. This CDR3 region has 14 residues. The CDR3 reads CASSYRPNPYEQYF. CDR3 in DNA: TGTGCCAGCAGTTACCGCCCAAACCCCTACGAGCAGTACTTC.

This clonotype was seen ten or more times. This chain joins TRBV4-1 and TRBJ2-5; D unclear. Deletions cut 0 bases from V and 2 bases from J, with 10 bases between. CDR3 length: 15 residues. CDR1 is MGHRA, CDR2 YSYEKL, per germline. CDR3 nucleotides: TGCGCCAGCAGCCAAGATCCCCTGATACAAGAGACCCAGTACTTC. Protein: CASSQDPLIQETQYF.

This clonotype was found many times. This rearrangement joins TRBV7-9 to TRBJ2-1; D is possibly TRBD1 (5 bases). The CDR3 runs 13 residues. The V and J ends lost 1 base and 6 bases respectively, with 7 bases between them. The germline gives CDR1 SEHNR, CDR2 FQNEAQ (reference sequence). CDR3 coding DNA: TGTGCCAGCAGCTTAGTTAGGGGCAATGAGCAGTTCTTC. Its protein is CASSLVRGNEQFF.

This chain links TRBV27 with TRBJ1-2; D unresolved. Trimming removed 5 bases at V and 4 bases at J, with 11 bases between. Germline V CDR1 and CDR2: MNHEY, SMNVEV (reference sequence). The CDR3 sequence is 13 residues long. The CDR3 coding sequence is TGTGCCAGCAGTCCCCGCGGACCCTATGGCTACACCTTC. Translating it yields CASSPRGPYGYTF.

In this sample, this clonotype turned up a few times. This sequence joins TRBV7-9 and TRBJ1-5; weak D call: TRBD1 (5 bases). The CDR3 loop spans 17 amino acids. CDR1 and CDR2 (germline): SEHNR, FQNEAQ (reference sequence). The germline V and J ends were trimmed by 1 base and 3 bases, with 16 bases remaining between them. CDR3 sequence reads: CASSLVIGGFFNQPQHF. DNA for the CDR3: TGTGCCAGCAGCTTAGTTATCGGGGGGTTTTTCAATCAGCCCCAGCATTTT. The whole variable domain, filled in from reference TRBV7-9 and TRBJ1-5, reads DTGVSQNPRHKITKRGQNVTFRCDPISEHNRLYWYRQTLGQGPEFLTYFQNEAQLEKSRLLSDRFSAERPKGSFSTLEIQRTEQGDSAMYLCASSLVIGGFFNQPQHFGDGTRLSIL.

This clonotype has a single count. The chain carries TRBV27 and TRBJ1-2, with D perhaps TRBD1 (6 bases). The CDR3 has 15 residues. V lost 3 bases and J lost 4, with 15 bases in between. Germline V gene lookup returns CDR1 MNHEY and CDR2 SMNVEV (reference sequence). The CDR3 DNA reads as TGTGCCAGCAGTTTCTTAGGGGGTTCGCTCTATGGCTACACCTTC. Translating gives CASSFLGGSLYGYTF.

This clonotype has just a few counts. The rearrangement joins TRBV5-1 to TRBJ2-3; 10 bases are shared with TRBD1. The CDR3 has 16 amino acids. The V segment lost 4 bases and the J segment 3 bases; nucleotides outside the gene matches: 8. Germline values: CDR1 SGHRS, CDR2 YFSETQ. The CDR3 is CASSLSTGGLTDTQYF. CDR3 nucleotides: TGCGCCAGCAGCCTATCGACAGGGGGCTTGACAGATACGCAGTATTTT.

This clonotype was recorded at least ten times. The CDR3: CASSLEGETQYF. In DNA form, the CDR3 reads TGTGCCAGCAGTTTGGAGGGGGAGACCCAGTACTTC. V gene TRBV12-3 or TRBV12-4 combines with J gene TRBJ2-5, with D possibly TRBD2 on 6 matching bases. The CDR3 covers 12 residues. Trimming left V 3 bases short and J 5 bases short, with 7 bases between.

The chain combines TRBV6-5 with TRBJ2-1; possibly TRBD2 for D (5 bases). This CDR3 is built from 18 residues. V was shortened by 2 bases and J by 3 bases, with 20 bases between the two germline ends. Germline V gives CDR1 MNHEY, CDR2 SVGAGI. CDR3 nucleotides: TGTGCCAGCAGTTACCCCGCACCCTCGAGCGGCCTCTACAATGAGCAGTTCTTC. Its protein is CASSYPAPSSGLYNEQFF.

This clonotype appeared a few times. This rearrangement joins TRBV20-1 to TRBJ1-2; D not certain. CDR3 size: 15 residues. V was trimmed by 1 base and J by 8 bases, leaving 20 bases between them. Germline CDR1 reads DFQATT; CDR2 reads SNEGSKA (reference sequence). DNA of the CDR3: TGCAGTGCTAGAGCCCGGAGAGTTTTAAACCGGGGCTACACCTTC. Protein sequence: CSARARRVLNRGYTF.

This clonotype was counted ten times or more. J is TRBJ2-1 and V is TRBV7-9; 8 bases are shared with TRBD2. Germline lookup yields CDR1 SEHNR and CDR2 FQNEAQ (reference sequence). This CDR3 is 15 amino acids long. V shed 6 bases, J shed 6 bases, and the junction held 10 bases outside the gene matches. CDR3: CASSSTSGYSNEQFF. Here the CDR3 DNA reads TGTGCCAGCAGTTCTACTAGCGGATATTCCAATGAGCAGTTCTTC.

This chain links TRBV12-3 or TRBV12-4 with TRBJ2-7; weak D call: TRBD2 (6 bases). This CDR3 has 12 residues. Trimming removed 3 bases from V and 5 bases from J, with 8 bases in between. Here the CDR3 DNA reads TGTGCCAGCAGTTTTGGAGGGCACGAGCAGTACGTC. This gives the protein CASSFGGHEQYV.

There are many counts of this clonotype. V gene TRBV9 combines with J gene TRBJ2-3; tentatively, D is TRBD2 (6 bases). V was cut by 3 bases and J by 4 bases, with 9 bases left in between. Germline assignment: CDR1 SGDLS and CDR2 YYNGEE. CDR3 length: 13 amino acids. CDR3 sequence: CASSAGGPDTQYF. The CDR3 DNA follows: TGTGCCAGCAGCGCCGGGGGACCAGATACGCAGTATTTT.

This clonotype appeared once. CDR3 region: CSVEDSRGPRETQYF. As DNA, the CDR3 is TGCAGCGTTGAAGATAGTAGGGGACCTCGAGAGACCCAGTACTTC. The V gene is TRBV29-1, the J gene TRBJ2-5, with D possibly being TRBD1 or TRBD2 (5 bases each). The CDR3 loop spans 15 amino acids. The germline CDR1 and CDR2 sequences are SQVTM and ANQGSEA. V dropped 0 bases and J dropped 4 bases, with 15 bases sitting between them.

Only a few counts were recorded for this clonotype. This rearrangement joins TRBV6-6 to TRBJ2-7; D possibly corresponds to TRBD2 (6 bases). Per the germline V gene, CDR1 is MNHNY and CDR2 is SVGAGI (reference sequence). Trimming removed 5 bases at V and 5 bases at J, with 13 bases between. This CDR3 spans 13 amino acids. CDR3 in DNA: TGTGCCAGCAGTCCCATGGGACTCCACGAGCAGTACTTC. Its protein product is CASSPMGLHEQYF.

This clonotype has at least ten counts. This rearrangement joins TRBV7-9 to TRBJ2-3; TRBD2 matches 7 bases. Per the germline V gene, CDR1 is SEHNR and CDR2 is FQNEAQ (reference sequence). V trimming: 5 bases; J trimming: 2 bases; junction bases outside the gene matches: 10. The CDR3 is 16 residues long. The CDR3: CASSPLGRGTTDTQYF. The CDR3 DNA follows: TGTGCCAGCAGCCCCCTGGGGCGGGGGACCACAGATACGCAGTATTTT.

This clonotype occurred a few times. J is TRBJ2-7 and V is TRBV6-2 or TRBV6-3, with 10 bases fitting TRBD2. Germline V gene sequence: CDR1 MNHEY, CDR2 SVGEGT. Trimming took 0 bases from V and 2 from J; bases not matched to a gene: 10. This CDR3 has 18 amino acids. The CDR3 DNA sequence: TGTGCCAGCAGTTACTCGAGACTAGCGGGCCTATTGACCTACGAGCAGTACTTC. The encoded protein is CASSYSRLAGLLTYEQYF.

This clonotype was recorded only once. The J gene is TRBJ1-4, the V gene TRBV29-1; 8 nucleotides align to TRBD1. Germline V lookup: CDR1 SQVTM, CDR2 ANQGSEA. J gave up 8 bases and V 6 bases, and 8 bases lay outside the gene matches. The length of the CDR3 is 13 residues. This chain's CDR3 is CSVRTGLSEKLFF. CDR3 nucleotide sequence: TGCAGCGTGCGGACAGGGCTCTCCGAAAAACTGTTTTTT. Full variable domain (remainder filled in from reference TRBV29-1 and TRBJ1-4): SAVISQKPSRDICQRGTSLTIQCQVDSQVTMMFWYRQQPGQSLTLIATANQGSEATYESGFVIDKFPISRPNLTFSTLTVSNMSPEDSSIYLCSVRTGLSEKLFFGSGTQLSVL.

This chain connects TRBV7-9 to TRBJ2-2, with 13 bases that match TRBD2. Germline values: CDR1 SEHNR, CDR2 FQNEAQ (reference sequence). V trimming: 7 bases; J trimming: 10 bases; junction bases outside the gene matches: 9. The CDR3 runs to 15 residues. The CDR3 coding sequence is TGTGCCAGCAAATTAGGGACTAGCGGGGTACCGGAGCTGTTTTTT. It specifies CASKLGTSGVPELFF.

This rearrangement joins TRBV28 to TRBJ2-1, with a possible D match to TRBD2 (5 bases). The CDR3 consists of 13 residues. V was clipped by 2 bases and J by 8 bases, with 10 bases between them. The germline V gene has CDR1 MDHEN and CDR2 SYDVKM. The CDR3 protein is CASSLVEAYEQFF. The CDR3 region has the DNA TGTGCCAGCAGTTTAGTGGAGGCTTATGAGCAGTTCTTC.

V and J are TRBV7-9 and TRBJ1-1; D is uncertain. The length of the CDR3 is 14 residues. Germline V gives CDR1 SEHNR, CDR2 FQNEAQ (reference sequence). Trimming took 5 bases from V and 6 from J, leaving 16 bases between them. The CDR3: CASSPGRGGPEAFF. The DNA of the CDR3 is TGTGCCAGCAGCCCCGGACGGGGAGGCCCTGAAGCTTTCTTT.

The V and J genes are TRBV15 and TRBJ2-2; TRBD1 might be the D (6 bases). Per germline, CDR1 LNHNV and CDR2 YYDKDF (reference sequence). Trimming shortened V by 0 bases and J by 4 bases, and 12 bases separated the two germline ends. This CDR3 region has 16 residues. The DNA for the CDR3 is TGTGCCACCAGCAGAGATGGGTCAGGGGCCACCGGGGAGCTGTTTTTT. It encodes CATSRDGSGATGELFF. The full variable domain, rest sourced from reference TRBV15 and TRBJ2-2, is DAMVIQNPRYQVTQFGKPVTLSCSQTLNHNVMYWYQQKSSQAPKLLFHYYDKDFNNEADTPDNFQSRRPNTSFCFLDIRSPGLGDTAMYLCATSRDGSGATGELFFGEGSRLTVL.

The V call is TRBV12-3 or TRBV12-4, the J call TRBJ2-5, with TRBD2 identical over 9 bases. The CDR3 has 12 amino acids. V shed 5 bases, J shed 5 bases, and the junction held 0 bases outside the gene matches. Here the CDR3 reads CASSSGGETQYF. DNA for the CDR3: TGTGCCAGCAGTAGCGGGGGGGAGACCCAGTACTTC.

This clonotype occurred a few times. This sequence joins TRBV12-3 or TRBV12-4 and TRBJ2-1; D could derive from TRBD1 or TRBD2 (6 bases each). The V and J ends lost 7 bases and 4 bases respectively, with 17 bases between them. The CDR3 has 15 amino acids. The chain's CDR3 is CASTPLGGQYNEQFF. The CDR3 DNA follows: TGTGCCAGCACCCCGCTAGGGGGGCAGTACAATGAGCAGTTCTTC.

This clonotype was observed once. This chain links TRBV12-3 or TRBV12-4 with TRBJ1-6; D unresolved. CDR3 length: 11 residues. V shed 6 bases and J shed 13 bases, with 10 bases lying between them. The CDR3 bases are TGTGCCAGCAGCTTCGGGGAGCCCCTCCACTTT. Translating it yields CASSFGEPLHF.

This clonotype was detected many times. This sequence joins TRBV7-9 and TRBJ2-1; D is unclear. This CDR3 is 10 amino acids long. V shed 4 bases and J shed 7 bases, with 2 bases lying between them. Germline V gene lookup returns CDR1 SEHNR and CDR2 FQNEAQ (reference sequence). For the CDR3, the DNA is TGTGCCAGCAGCTCGAATGAGCAGTTCTTC. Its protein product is CASSSNEQFF.